The 7 T cell receptor beta chains reported below all come from one sample, sequenced in a study of cytomegalovirus exposure and HLA in healthy donors. Primers for the PCR totalled 60 Vbeta and 13 Jbeta. Clones were sequenced by immunoSEQ multiplex PCR, and TCRdb holds only the in-frame ones, with some missing. Among 100,000 to 120,000 clones listed, over 60% were seen once. What was sequenced was PBMCs. Receptor source: a woman aged 55-70 years in good health and CMV-seropositive.

The chain combines TRBV7-2 with TRBJ1-5, with 7 bases that match TRBD1. V lost 1 base, J lost 5 bases, and 2 bases stayed unmatched. Germline V gene sequence: CDR1 SGHTA, CDR2 FQGNSA. This CDR3 region has 14 residues. The DNA for the CDR3 is TGTGCCAGCAGCTTAGAGGGGGCATATCAGCCCCAGCATTTT. As protein: CASSLEGAYQPQHF.

This clone was seen only once. The V gene is TRBV4-1, the J gene TRBJ2-1; tentative D call: TRBD2 (5 bases). Germline-derived CDR1 and CDR2 are MGHRA and YSYEKL. Trimming left V 0 bases short and J 9 bases short, with 15 bases between. CDR3 length: 15 amino acids. The CDR3 bases are TGCGCCAGCAGCCAAGATCGAATGCTAGCTGGTGAGCAGTTCTTC. Protein sequence: CASSQDRMLAGEQFF.

J is TRBJ1-2 and V is TRBV25-1; TRBD1 matches 7 bases. This CDR3 comprises 17 residues. CDR1 and CDR2 (germline): MGHDK, SYGVNS. Trimming cost V 3 bases and J 1 base; bases outside gene matches: 11. As DNA, the CDR3 is TGTGCCAGCAGTGACTTTGACAGGGTCGTGGGTAACTATGGCTACACCTTC. Residues: CASSDFDRVVGNYGYTF.

The chain joins TRBV7-2 to TRBJ2-3; possible D gene TRBD2, 6 bases. Trimming left V 5 bases short and J 0 bases short, with 9 bases between. This CDR3 contains 14 residues. CDR1 and CDR2 from the germline V gene are SGHTA and FQGNSA. This chain's CDR3 is CASSRGGSTDTQYF. The CDR3, as DNA: TGTGCCAGCAGCCGAGGAGGGAGCACAGATACGCAGTATTTT.

The rearrangement uses TRBV7-7 and TRBJ2-5, with a tentative D call TRBD2 (5 bases). Germline CDR1 is SSHAT and CDR2 is FNYEAQ (reference sequence). This CDR3 contains 14 residues. The V and J ends lost 5 bases and 5 bases respectively, with 15 bases between them. CDR3 loop: CASSVNRGRETQYF. The CDR3 bases are TGTGCCAGCAGCGTAAATAGAGGGCGGGAGACCCAGTACTTC.

This CDR3 is CASSMSFGNTIYF. CDR3 bases: TGTGCCAGTAGTATGTCGTTTGGAAACACCATATATTTT. V gene TRBV19 combines with J gene TRBJ1-3; D remains ambiguous. The germline CDR1 and CDR2 sequences are LNHDA and SQIVND (reference sequence). V was shortened by 3 bases and J by 3 bases, with 6 bases between the two germline ends. The CDR3 has 13 residues.

The count of this clone is one. The V and J genes are TRBV2 and TRBJ2-3; tentatively, D is TRBD1 (5 bases). The CDR3 is 12 amino acids. Germline V gives CDR1 SNHLY, CDR2 FYNNEI. Trimming stripped 6 bases from V and 6 bases from J, with 10 bases between. CDR3 amino acids: CASSFRVDTQYF. Written as DNA, the CDR3 is TGTGCCAGCAGCTTCAGGGTTGATACGCAGTATTTT.